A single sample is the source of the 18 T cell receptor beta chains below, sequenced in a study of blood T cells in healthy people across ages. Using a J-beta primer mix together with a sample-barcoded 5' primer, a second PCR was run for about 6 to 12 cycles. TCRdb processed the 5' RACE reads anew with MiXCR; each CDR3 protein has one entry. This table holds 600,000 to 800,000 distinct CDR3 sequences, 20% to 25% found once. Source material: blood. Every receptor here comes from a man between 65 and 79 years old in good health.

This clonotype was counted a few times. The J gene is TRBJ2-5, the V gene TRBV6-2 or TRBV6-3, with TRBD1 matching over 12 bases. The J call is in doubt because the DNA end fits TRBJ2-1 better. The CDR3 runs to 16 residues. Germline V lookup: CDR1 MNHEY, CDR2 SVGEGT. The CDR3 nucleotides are TGTGCCAGCAGTTACCCAAAGGGACAGGGGGCCAATGAGCAGTTCTTC. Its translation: CASSYPKGQGANEQFF.

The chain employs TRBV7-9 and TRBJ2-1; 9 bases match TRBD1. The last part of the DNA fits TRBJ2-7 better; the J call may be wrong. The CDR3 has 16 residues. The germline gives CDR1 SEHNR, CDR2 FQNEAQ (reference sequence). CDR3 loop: CASSPRRDRVGMEQYF. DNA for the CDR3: TGTGCCAGCAGCCCACGCCGGGACAGGGTTGGGATGGAGCAGTACTTC.

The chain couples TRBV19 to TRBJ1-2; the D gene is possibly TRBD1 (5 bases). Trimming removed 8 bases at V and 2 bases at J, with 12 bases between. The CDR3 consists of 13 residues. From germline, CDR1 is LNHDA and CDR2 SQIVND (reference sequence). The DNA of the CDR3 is TGTGCCAGTTGTCGCCAGGGAAACTATGGCTACACCTTC. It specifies CASCRQGNYGYTF.

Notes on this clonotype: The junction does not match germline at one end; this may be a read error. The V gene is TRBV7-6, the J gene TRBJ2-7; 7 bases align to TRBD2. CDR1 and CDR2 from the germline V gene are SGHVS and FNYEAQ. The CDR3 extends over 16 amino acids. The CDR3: CTSSLSIAGETYEQYF. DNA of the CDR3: TGTACCAGCAGCTTATCAATTGCGGGAGAGACCTACGAGCAGTACTTC.

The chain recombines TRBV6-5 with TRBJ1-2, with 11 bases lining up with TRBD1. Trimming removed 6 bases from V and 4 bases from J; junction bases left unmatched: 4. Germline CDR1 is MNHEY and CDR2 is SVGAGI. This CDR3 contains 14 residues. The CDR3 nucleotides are TGTGCCAGCAGGGGGGACAGGGGGAGCTATGGCTACACCTTC. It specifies CASRGDRGSYGYTF.

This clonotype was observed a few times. DNA for the CDR3: TGTGCCAGCAGCAAAGTAAAAACAGGGTGTGTGGAGACCCAGTACTTC. The encoded protein is CASSKVKTGCVETQYF. This chain links TRBV21-1 with TRBJ2-5; the D segment call TRBD1 is taken from the table without a DNA check. TRBV21-1 is given as a pseudogene. The CDR3 runs to 16 residues.

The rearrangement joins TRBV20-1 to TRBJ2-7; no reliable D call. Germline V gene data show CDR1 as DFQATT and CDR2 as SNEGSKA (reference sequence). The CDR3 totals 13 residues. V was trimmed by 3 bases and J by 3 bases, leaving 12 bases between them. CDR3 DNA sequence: TGCAGTGCTAGCTATAACACCATCTACGAGCAGTACTTC. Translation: CSASYNTIYEQYF.

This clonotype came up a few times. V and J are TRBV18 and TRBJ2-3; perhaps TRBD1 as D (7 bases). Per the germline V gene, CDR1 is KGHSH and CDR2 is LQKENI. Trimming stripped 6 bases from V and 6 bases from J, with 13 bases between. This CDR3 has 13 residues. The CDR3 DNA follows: TGTGCCAGCTCGGAGGGGGCAAGGGATACGCAGTATTTT. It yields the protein CASSEGARDTQYF.

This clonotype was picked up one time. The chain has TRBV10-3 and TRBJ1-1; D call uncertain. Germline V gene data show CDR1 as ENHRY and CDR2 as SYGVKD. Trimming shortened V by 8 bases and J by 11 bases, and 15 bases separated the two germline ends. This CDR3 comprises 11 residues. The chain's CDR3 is CAIGDGTSAFF. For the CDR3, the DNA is TGTGCCATCGGGGATGGAACCAGCGCTTTCTTT.

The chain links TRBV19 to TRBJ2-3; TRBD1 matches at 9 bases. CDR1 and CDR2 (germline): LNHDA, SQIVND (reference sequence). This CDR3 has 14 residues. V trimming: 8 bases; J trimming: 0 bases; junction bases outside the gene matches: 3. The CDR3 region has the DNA TGTGCCAGTCGGGACAGGGATAGCACAGATACGCAGTATTTT. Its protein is CASRDRDSTDTQYF.

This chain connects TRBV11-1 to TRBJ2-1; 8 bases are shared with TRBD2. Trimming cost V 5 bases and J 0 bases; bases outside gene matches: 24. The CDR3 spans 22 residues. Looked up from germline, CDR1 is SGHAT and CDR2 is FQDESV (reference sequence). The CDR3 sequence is CASSPIPFLASGQRSSYNEQFF. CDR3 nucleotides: TGTGCCAGCAGCCCGATCCCTTTTTTGGCTAGCGGGCAAAGGAGCTCCTACAATGAGCAGTTCTTC.

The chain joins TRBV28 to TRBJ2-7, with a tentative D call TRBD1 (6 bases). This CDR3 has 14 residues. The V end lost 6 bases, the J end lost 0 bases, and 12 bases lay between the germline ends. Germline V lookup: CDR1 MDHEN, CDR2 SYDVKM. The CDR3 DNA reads TGTGCCAGCAGACCACGCAGGGGCTCCTACGAGCAGTACTTC. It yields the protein CASRPRRGSYEQYF.

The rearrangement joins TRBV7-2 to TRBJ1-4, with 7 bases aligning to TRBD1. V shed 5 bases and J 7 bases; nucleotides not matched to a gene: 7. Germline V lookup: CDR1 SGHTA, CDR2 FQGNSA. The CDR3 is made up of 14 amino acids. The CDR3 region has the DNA TGTGCCAGCAGCCCACAGGGGATTAGTGAAAAACTGTTTTTT. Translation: CASSPQGISEKLFF.

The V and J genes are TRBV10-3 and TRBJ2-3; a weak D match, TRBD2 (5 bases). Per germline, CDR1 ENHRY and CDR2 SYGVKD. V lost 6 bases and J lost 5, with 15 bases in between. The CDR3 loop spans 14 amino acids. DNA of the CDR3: TGTGCCATCAGCCCTGGGAGAACGGGAGATACGCAGTATTTT. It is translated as CAISPGRTGDTQYF.

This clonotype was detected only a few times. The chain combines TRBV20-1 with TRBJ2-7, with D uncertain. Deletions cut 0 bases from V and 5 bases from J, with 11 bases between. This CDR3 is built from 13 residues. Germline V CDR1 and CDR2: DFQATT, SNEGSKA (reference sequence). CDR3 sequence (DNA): TGCAGTGCTAGAGATTCCCCCTCGGACGAGCAGTACTTC. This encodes CSARDSPSDEQYF.

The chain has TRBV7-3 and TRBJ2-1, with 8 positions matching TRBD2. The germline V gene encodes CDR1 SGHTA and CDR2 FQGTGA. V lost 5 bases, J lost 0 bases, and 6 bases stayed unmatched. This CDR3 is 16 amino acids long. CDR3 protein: CASSRTGTSSYNEQFF. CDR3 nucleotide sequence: TGTGCCAGCAGCCGAACCGGGACTAGCTCCTACAATGAGCAGTTCTTC.

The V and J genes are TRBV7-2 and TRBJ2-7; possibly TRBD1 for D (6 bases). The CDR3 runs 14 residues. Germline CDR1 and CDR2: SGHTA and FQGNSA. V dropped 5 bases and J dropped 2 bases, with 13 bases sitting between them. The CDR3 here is CASSRGTYPYEQYF. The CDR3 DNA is TGTGCCAGCAGCAGGGGGACATACCCCTACGAGCAGTACTTC.

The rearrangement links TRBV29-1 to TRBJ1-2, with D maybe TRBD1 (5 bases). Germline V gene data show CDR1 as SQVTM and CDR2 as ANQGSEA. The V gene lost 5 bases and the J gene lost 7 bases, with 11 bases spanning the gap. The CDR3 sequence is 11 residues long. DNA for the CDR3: TGCAGCGTTCAAACGGGGGTTGGCTACACCTTC. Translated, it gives CSVQTGVGYTF.